The following is a TCR beta chain sequence with its context. The antigen remains undetermined. This CDR3 comprises 16 residues. Losses at the gene ends were 3 bases for V and 4 bases for J; bases not matched to a gene: 6. CDR1 and CDR2 from the germline V gene are SGHRS and YFSETQ. These data originate in a study of graft-versus-host responses after intestinal transplantation. Study as a whole: Induction with anti-thymocyte globulin, then tacrolimus and steroids for about 3 years, was given to all recipients. Findings and limits, study-wide: Levels of circulating GvH clones at their peak were associated with early post-transplant HvG declines. Recipient bone marrow held GvH clones, some seen earlier in ileum or blood.

This table comes from immunoSEQ multiplex PCR, and its TCRdb copy is limited to in-frame clones, with some not included. The table includes roughly 100,000 clones, roughly 92% detected once. The input for sequencing was unstimulated CD8+ T cells sorted from spleen or lymph node cells, taken before transplant. V usage is TRBV5-1 and J usage is TRBJ2-1; 11 positions match TRBD2. The origin of this receptor is a human donor who was the organ donor for an intestinal transplant. DNA for the CDR3: TGCGCCAGCAGCTCGTATACTAGCGGGAGTTACAATGAGCAGTTCTTC. This sequence encodes CASSSYTSGSYNEQFF.